This TCR beta chain was captured in a study of blood T cell repertoires in COVID-19. Study-wide context: T cells, B-cell-depleted T cells, or PBMCs supplied cDNA or gDNA.

CDR3 length: 14 residues. Germline V gene sequence: CDR1 MDHEN, CDR2 SYDVKM. The V segment lost 3 bases and the J segment 8 bases; nucleotides outside the gene matches: 7. TCRdb's table, derived via immunoSEQ multiplex PCR, lists solely in-frame clones and lacks some. The profile shows hundreds of thousands of clones, nearly 90% of them singletons. Sequenced material: PBMCs or T cells enriched from blood (not recorded which). The TCR originated in a woman aged 18-29 years with acute COVID-19. The gene calls are TRBV28 and TRBJ1-5; 7 bases fit TRBD1. CDR3 residues: CASSFILDREPQHF. The CDR3 DNA reads TGTGCCAGCAGTTTCATCCTAGACAGGGAGCCCCAGCATTTT. Looking up the rest from reference TRBV28 and TRBJ1-5 gives the full variable domain: DVKVTQSSRYLVKRTGEKVFLECVQDMDHENMFWYRQDPGLGLRLIYFSYDVKMKEKGDIPEGYSVSREKKERFSLILESASTNQTSMYLCASSFILDREPQHFGDGTRLSIL.